These T cell receptor beta chains were read from a single sample in a study of OX40 agonist ivuxolimab in advanced cancers. The repertoire was sequenced with immunoSEQ multiplex PCR; TCRdb's copy has only in-frame clones and lacks some. The sample consists of 20,000 to 25,000 clones, 84% of them appearing once. The material sequenced was CD4+ or CD8+ T cells sorted from blood, taken in a trial of the OX40 agonist ivuxolimab. Receptors were obtained from an adult with an advanced solid tumor such as melanoma, head and neck, liver or kidney cancer. CDR3s include the opening cysteine and the closing phenylalanine or tryptophan. The order of the fields is V gene, clone size, D gene, J gene, CDR3 protein, CDR3 DNA. D genes are given only for firm matches. Clone size, where shown, is once, few, many, or a class for clones that have expanded.

TRBV27	NA	NA	TRBJ2-5	CASSWGRFQETQYF	TGTGCCAGCAGCTGGGGGCGGTTCCAAGAGACCCAGTACTTC
TRBV27	NA	TRBD1	TRBJ1-1	CASSYLGTGDTEAFF	TGTGCCAGCTCCTATCTTGGGACAGGGGACACTGAAGCTTTCTTT
TRBV12-2	NA	NA	TRBJ2-1	CASRLDVAPGRGNEQFF	TGTGCAAGTCGCTTAGACGTGGCTCCCGGCAGGGGCAATGAGCAGTTCTTC
TRBV10-3	NA	TRBD2	TRBJ2-7	CAISESTGTTYEQYF	TGTGCCATCAGTGAGTCGACCGGGACTACATACGAGCAGTACTTC
TRBV7-8	NA	NA	TRBJ1-4	CASSLGPGFTNEKLFF	TGTGCCAGCAGCTTAGGCCCTGGGTTCACTAATGAAAAACTGTTTTTT
TRBV27	NA	TRBD1	TRBJ2-3	CASSPSGTVADTQYF	TGTGCCAGCAGTCCCTCCGGGACAGTCGCGGATACGCAGTATTTT
TRBV15	NA	TRBD1	TRBJ2-1	CATSRARAGTDGEQFF	TGTGCCACCAGCAGAGCCAGGGCCGGGACAGACGGTGAGCAGTTCTTC
TRBV19	NA	TRBD1	TRBJ1-1	CASICGTGGEENTEAFF	TGTGCCAGTATCTGTGGGACAGGGGGCGAAGAAAACACTGAAGCTTTCTTT
TRBV19	medium-sized	NA	TRBJ1-1	CASFLGNTEAFF	TGTGCCAGTTTTTTGGGGAACACTGAAGCTTTCTTT
TRBV5-5	NA	TRBD1	TRBJ1-2	CASSLQGGANYGYTF	TGTGCCAGCAGCCTACAAGGGGGCGCTAACTATGGCTACACCTTC
TRBV7-9	NA	NA	TRBJ2-1	CASMGGQDNEQFF	TGTGCCAGCATGGGGGGGCAGGACAATGAGCAGTTCTTC
TRBV7-8	NA	TRBD1	TRBJ2-7	CASSGRDRALTYEQYF	TGTGCCAGCAGCGGCCGGGACAGGGCCCTTACCTACGAGCAGTACTTC
TRBV11-1	few	NA	TRBJ1-1	CASKPGRANTEAFF	TGTGCCAGCAAACCAGGTCGGGCGAACACTGAAGCTTTCTTT
TRBV19	NA	TRBD1	TRBJ2-7	CASRGFITPGQGSEQYF	TGTGCCAGTCGCGGCTTTATTACCCCGGGACAGGGTAGCGAGCAGTACTTC
TRBV5-4	NA	TRBD1	TRBJ1-4	CASSPTGVEKLFF	TGTGCCAGCAGCCCCACAGGGGTAGAAAAACTGTTTTTT
TRBV6-5	NA	NA	TRBJ1-1	CASSYTQNTEAFF	TGTGCCAGCAGTTATACACAGAACACTGAAGCTTTCTTT
TRBV9	once	TRBD1	TRBJ1-5	CASSAGEGAGGQPQHF	TGTGCCAGCAGCGCCGGAGAGGGGGCGGGGGGGCAGCCCCAGCATTTT
TRBV29-1	NA	NA	TRBJ2-3	CSVEDRGNTDTQYF	TGCAGCGTTGAAGATCGGGGCAACACAGATACGCAGTATTTT
TRBV2	once	NA	TRBJ1-6	CASLAPPRVLHF	TGTGCCAGCCTGGCCCCCCCTAGGGTCCTCCACTTT
TRBV6-5	NA	NA	TRBJ1-1	CASSSTEAFF	TGTGCCAGCAGTTCCACTGAAGCTTTCTTT
TRBV4-3	NA	NA	TRBJ2-7	CASSQDFPGTYEQYF	TGCGCCAGCAGCCAAGATTTCCCAGGAACCTACGAGCAGTACTTC
TRBV19	NA	NA	TRBJ1-2	CASSIGTSYGYTF	TGTGCCAGTAGTATCGGGACAAGTTATGGCTACACCTTC
TRBV6-5	NA	TRBD1	TRBJ2-7	CASSYSVTGTYEQYF	TGTGCCAGCAGTTACTCTGTGACAGGGACCTACGAGCAGTACTTC
TRBV2	NA	TRBD2	TRBJ2-2	CASSPASGGAGELFF	TGTGCCAGCAGTCCAGCTAGCGGGGGGGCCGGGGAGCTGTTTTTT
TRBV4-1	few	NA	TRBJ1-2	CASSQDRGLGQGYGYTF	TGCGCCAGCAGCCAAGATCGGGGGCTCGGACAAGGATATGGCTACACCTTC
TRBV9	NA	TRBD1	TRBJ2-3	CASSDGTDSTDTQYF	TGTGCCAGCAGCGACGGGACAGACAGCACAGATACGCAGTATTTT
TRBV16	NA	TRBD2	TRBJ2-7	CASSQPTSGGSYEQYF	TGTGCCAGCAGCCAACCAACTAGCGGGGGCTCCTACGAGCAGTACTTC
TRBV7-2	NA	NA	TRBJ1-1	CASSFGMNTEAFF	TGTGCCAGCAGCTTTGGGATGAACACTGAAGCTTTCTTT
TRBV18	NA	NA	TRBJ2-3	CASSPEASRTDTQYF	TGTGCCAGCTCACCGGAGGCCTCCCGCACAGATACGCAGTATTTT
TRBV19	NA	TRBD1	TRBJ1-1	CASSVLPTGGEAFF	TGTGCCAGTAGTGTTCTCCCGACAGGGGGTGAAGCTTTCTTT
TRBV27	few	NA	TRBJ1-6	CASSLGQGYRSPLHF	TGTGCCAGCAGTTTAGGGCAGGGCTACAGATCACCCCTCCACTTT
TRBV28	NA	NA	TRBJ1-3	CASSLGVSGNTIYF	TGTGCCAGCAGTTTAGGGGTTTCAGGAAACACCATATATTTT
TRBV2	NA	NA	TRBJ1-2	CASKGRENYGYTF	TGTGCCAGCAAGGGCAGGGAGAACTATGGCTACACCTTC
TRBV9	NA	NA	TRBJ1-2	CASSGNGGGYGYTF	TGTGCCAGCAGTGGAAACGGGGGGGGCTATGGCTACACCTTC
TRBV9	few	TRBD1	TRBJ1-2	CASSAGSETGPPEANYGYTF	TGTGCCAGCAGCGCGGGATCGGAGACAGGGCCCCCGGAAGCTAACTATGGCTACACCTTC
TRBV4-3	few	NA	TRBJ2-7	CASSQEQGNGEQYF	TGCGCCAGCAGCCAAGAACAGGGAAATGGCGAGCAGTACTTC
TRBV9	NA	TRBD2	TRBJ2-3	CASSGDSAGTDTQYF	TGTGCCAGCAGCGGGGACTCAGCGGGGACAGATACGCAGTATTTT
TRBV5-6	NA	TRBD1	TRBJ2-3	CASSPDRGRGGTQYF	TGTGCCAGCAGCCCGGACAGGGGTCGTGGTGGTACGCAGTATTTT
TRBV7-2	once	NA	TRBJ2-3	CASRRGDTQYF	TGTGCCAGCAGGAGAGGAGATACGCAGTATTTT
TRBV4-3	NA	NA	TRBJ2-7	CASSQGGTDEQYF	TGCGCCAGCAGCCAAGGTGGAACAGACGAGCAGTACTTC
TRBV19	NA	TRBD2	TRBJ2-1	CATLAGLNNEQFF	TGTGCCACCCTAGCGGGGTTAAACAATGAGCAGTTCTTC
TRBV6-1	NA	NA	TRBJ2-1	CASSEAWAGVNNEQFF	TGTGCCAGCAGTGAAGCTTGGGCAGGGGTCAACAATGAGCAGTTCTTC
TRBV28	NA	NA	TRBJ1-3	CASSFGGPGNTIYF	TGTGCCAGCAGTTTCGGGGGCCCTGGAAACACCATATATTTT
TRBV7-6	once	TRBD2	TRBJ2-2	CASASGVTGELFF	TGTGCCAGCGCCAGCGGGGTCACCGGGGAGCTGTTTTTT
TRBV5-1	NA	NA	TRBJ1-2	CASSPRRAEGPYGYTF	TGCGCCAGCAGCCCTAGACGGGCCGAGGGGCCCTATGGCTACACCTTC
TRBV9	once	NA	TRBJ1-1	CASSVGRGEAFF	TGTGCCAGCAGCGTAGGGAGGGGTGAAGCTTTCTTT
TRBV21-1	once	NA	TRBJ2-3	CASSKGPGRSTDTQYF	TGTGCCAGCAGCAAAGGGCCGGGGCGCAGCACAGATACGCAGTATTTT
TRBV5-1	NA	TRBD1	TRBJ2-7	CASSSPDRDPYEQYF	TGCGCCAGCAGCTCGCCGGACAGGGATCCCTACGAGCAGTACTTC